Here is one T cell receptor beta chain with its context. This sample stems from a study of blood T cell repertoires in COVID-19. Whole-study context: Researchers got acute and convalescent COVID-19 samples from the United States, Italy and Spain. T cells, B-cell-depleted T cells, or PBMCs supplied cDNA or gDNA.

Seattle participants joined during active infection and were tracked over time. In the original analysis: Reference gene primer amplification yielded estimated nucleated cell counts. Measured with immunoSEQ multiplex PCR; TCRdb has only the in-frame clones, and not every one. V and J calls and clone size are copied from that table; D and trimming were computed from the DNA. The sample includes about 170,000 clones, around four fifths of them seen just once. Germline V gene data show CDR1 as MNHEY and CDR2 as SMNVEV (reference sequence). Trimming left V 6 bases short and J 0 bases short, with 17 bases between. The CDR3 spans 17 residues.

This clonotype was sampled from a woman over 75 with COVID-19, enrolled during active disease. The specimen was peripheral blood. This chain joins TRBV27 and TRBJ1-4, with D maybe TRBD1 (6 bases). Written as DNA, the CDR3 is TGTGCCAGCAGCCCAGGGGTAATGGGGGCAACTAATGAAAAACTGTTTTTT. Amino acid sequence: CASSPGVMGATNEKLFF. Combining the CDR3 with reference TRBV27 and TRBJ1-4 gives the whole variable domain EAQVTQNPRYLITVTGKKLTVTCSQNMNHEYMSWYRQDPGLGLRQIYYSMNVEVTDKGDVPEGYKVSRKEKRNFPLILESPSPNQTSLYFCASSPGVMGATNEKLFFGSGTQLSVL.